These 27 T cell receptor beta chains originate from one sample sequenced in a study of lymphopenia after photon versus proton radiotherapy. Clones were sequenced by immunoSEQ multiplex PCR, and TCRdb holds only the in-frame ones, with some missing. The sample lists 20,000 to 25,000 clones; 85% were seen once. This specimen was peripheral blood, taken from a patient treated with photon-based radiotherapy. These receptors came from a man in his 60s with pancreatic cancer.

The chain's CDR3 is CASSLGTSGPGEQYF. The CDR3 nucleotides are TGCGCCAGCAGCCTCGGGACTAGCGGACCCGGCGAGCAGTACTTC. V usage is TRBV4-3 and J usage is TRBJ2-7, with 11 nucleotides matching TRBD2. The ends lost 4 bases at V and 6 bases at J; junction bases unmatched: 8. The CDR3 is 15 residues long. Germline CDR1 reads LGHNA; CDR2 reads YSLEER.

The genes are TRBV2 and TRBJ2-3; a weak D match, TRBD1 (5 bases). This CDR3 comprises 9 residues. Between the trimmed V and J ends, which lost 10 bases and 9 bases, there was a span of 8 bases. Germline CDR1 and CDR2: SNHLY and FYNNEI. DNA of the CDR3: TGTGCCATAGGGGTGACGCAGTATTTT. Its translation is CAIGVTQYF.

This chain uses TRBV6-5 with TRBJ2-2; D is unresolved. The V gene lost 1 base and the J gene lost 0 bases, with 6 bases spanning the gap. Germline CDR1 MNHEY, CDR2 SVGAGI. The CDR3 length is 15 residues. DNA of the CDR3: TGTGCCAGCAGTTACTTTACAGCGAACACCGGGGAGCTGTTTTTT. It encodes CASSYFTANTGELFF.

This chain links TRBV10-3 with TRBJ2-1, with D perhaps TRBD2 (6 bases). With 0 bases removed from V and 5 bases from J, the gap between germline ends came to 14 bases. The germline V gene encodes CDR1 ENHRY and CDR2 SYGVKD. The length of the CDR3 is 16 residues. This chain's CDR3 is CAISESLVAANNEQFF. CDR3 nucleotides: TGTGCCATCAGTGAGTCCTTGGTAGCGGCTAACAATGAGCAGTTCTTC.

As concerns this clone: An end of the junction does not agree with germline; a read error may underlie this. The genes are TRBV6-4 and TRBJ1-2; D gene ambiguous. Per germline, CDR1 MRHNA and CDR2 SNTAGT. The CDR3 sequence is 13 residues long. In DNA form, the CDR3 reads TGTGCCAGCAGGGACTCTATGGCGGGTGGCTACACCTTC. Protein sequence: CASRDSMAGGYTF.

This clone was detected a few times. The rearrangement links TRBV4-1 to TRBJ2-6; the D gene is possibly TRBD2 (5 bases). V lost 1 base to trimming and J lost 0 bases, with 7 bases between them. Germline CDR1 reads MGHRA; CDR2 reads YSYEKL. CDR3 length: 16 residues. As DNA, the CDR3 is TGCGCCAGCAGCCAAGGACGGGGCTCTGGGGCCAACGTCCTGACTTTC. As protein: CASSQGRGSGANVLTF.

J is TRBJ2-2 and V is TRBV4-3; 11 nucleotides agree with TRBD2. Germline loops: CDR1 LGHNA, CDR2 YSLEER. Unmatched junction bases numbered 16, after V lost 4 bases and J lost 6 bases. The CDR3 extends over 19 amino acids. The CDR3 sequence is CASSRRGASGGPLAGELFF. CDR3 DNA sequence: TGCGCCAGCAGCCGCCGAGGGGCTAGCGGGGGGCCCTTAGCCGGGGAGCTGTTTTTT.

V is TRBV27 and J is TRBJ2-7; 10 bases line up with TRBD1. The germline gives CDR1 MNHEY, CDR2 SMNVEV (reference sequence). The CDR3 is made up of 15 amino acids. V shed 6 bases, J shed 5 bases, and the junction held 10 bases outside the gene matches. CDR3 sequence reads: CASRRAGTGENEQYF. CDR3 bases: TGTGCCAGCAGGAGAGCCGGGACAGGGGAAAACGAGCAGTACTTC.

The chain combines TRBV19 with TRBJ1-5; possibly TRBD1 for D (5 bases). Trimming stripped 3 bases from V and 3 bases from J, with 15 bases between. Germline V gene lookup returns CDR1 LNHDA and CDR2 SQIVND (reference sequence). The CDR3 runs 16 residues. The CDR3 reads CASSINRRGNNQPQHF. As DNA, the CDR3 is TGTGCCAGTAGTATCAATAGACGGGGGAACAATCAGCCCCAGCATTTT.

The genes are TRBV6-6 and TRBJ2-2; D is uncertain. CDR1 and CDR2 (germline): MNHNY, SVGAGI (reference sequence). CDR3 size: 14 residues. V lost 0 bases, J lost 8 bases, and 10 bases lay in between. The CDR3 DNA reads as TGTGCCAGCAGTTACTCAATCCTGTCGGGGGAGCTGTTTTTT. Its protein product is CASSYSILSGELFF.

V gene TRBV4-2 combines with J gene TRBJ2-5; no clear D gene. This CDR3 is built from 15 residues. Trimming removed 1 base at V and 3 bases at J, with 12 bases between. The germline V gene has CDR1 LGHNA and CDR2 YNFKEQ. CDR3 amino acids: CASSQGRSGEETQYF. The CDR3 DNA follows: TGTGCCAGCAGCCAAGGAAGGTCCGGAGAAGAGACCCAGTACTTC.

V usage is TRBV19 and J usage is TRBJ2-5; 9 nucleotides align to TRBD1. In germline, CDR1 is LNHDA, CDR2 SQIVND (reference sequence). This CDR3 comprises 14 residues. With 6 bases clipped from V and 3 bases from J, the junction kept 5 bases outside the gene matches. CDR3 protein: CASRDRGSKETQYF. The CDR3 DNA sequence: TGTGCCAGTAGGGACAGGGGAAGTAAAGAGACCCAGTACTTC.

This CDR3 reads CASSPSENTEAFF. CDR3 coding DNA: TGTGCCAGCAGCCCGAGTGAAAACACTGAAGCTTTCTTT. This sequence joins TRBV5-4 and TRBJ1-1; D remains unclear. From germline, CDR1 is SGHNT and CDR2 YYREEE (reference sequence). The CDR3 has 13 amino acids. The V end was cut by 4 bases, the J end by 2 bases, with 9 bases between.

This clone came up a few times. The chain is built from TRBV5-6 and TRBJ2-4; 15 positions agree with TRBD2. Germline V gene lookup returns CDR1 SGHDT and CDR2 YYEEEE. The CDR3 spans 16 residues. V shed 4 bases and J 8 bases; nucleotides not matched to a gene: 7. Here the CDR3 reads CASSRGLAGGFDIQYF. The DNA of the CDR3 is TGTGCCAGCAGCCGGGGACTAGCGGGGGGTTTTGACATTCAGTACTTC.

This clone was counted a few times. The gene calls are TRBV5-6 and TRBJ2-2; 7 bases agree with TRBD2. The germline V gene has CDR1 SGHDT and CDR2 YYEEEE. The V gene end was trimmed by 0 bases and the J gene end by 2 bases; junction bases not matched to a gene: 4. The CDR3 spans 16 residues. Written as DNA, the CDR3 is TGTGCCAGCAGCTTGGGACTAGCATACAACACCGGGGAGCTGTTTTTT. Translated: CASSLGLAYNTGELFF.

V gene TRBV30 combines with J gene TRBJ2-5; 7 nucleotides agree with TRBD1. Unmatched junction bases numbered 8, after V lost 0 bases and J lost 4 bases. The CDR3 is 15 amino acids. Germline CDR1 GTSNPN, CDR2 SVGIG (reference sequence). CDR3 region: CAWSVKGAVLETQYF. DNA for the CDR3: TGTGCCTGGAGTGTAAAGGGGGCGGTATTAGAGACCCAGTACTTC.

The J gene is TRBJ1-2, the V gene TRBV4-1; D gene uncertain. V was cut by 1 base and J by 4 bases, with 7 bases left in between. CDR3 length: 13 residues. The germline gives CDR1 MGHRA, CDR2 YSYEKL. Written as DNA, the CDR3 is TGCGCCAGCAGCCAAGTGGGCGCCTATGGCTACACCTTC. The encoded protein is CASSQVGAYGYTF.

This chain connects TRBV5-5 to TRBJ2-1, with D unresolved. V was cut by 2 bases and J by 8 bases, with 14 bases left in between. The CDR3 length is 14 residues. Per the germline V gene, CDR1 is SGHKS and CDR2 is YYEKEE (reference sequence). CDR3 nucleotides: TGTGCCAGCAGCTTACCAGGAACTGGCGATGAGCAGTTCTTC. Translating gives CASSLPGTGDEQFF.

The J gene is TRBJ2-2, the V gene TRBV7-2; 8 bases align to TRBD1. The CDR3 contains 15 residues. The V segment lost 5 bases and the J segment 4 bases; nucleotides outside the gene matches: 6. Germline CDR1 is SGHTA and CDR2 is FQGNSA. The CDR3: CASSRGQGSTGELFF. In DNA, the CDR3 is TGTGCCAGCAGCCGTGGACAGGGAAGCACCGGGGAGCTGTTTTTT.

The chain employs TRBV18 and TRBJ2-3; 8 positions match TRBD1. V gave up 0 bases and J gave up 4 bases; unmatched junction bases: 6. This CDR3 has 16 residues. Germline assignment: CDR1 KGHSH and CDR2 LQKENI. The CDR3 nucleotides are TGTGCCAGCTCACCACCGACAGGGGCCCCCGCAGATACGCAGTATTTT. Translation: CASSPPTGAPADTQYF.

The chain couples TRBV30 to TRBJ2-7, with unresolved D. The CDR3 length is 13 residues. The V gene's germline CDR1 is GTSNPN and CDR2 SVGIG (reference sequence). Trimming removed 2 bases at V and 0 bases at J, with 8 bases between. The CDR3 DNA reads as TGTGCCTGGAGTCGAACAGTCTCCTACGAGCAGTACTTC. As protein: CAWSRTVSYEQYF.

The chain employs TRBV7-9 and TRBJ2-5, with 8 bases lining up with TRBD1. V shed 4 bases and J 5 bases; nucleotides not matched to a gene: 3. This CDR3 is 13 amino acids long. Germline V gives CDR1 SEHNR, CDR2 FQNEAQ (reference sequence). Written as DNA, the CDR3 is TGTGCCAGCAGCTACGGACAGGGCGAGACCCAGTACTTC. Residues: CASSYGQGETQYF.

The chain is built from TRBV18 and TRBJ2-7; no clear D gene. CDR3 size: 13 residues. Per the germline V gene, CDR1 is KGHSH and CDR2 is LQKENI. V gave up 3 bases and J gave up 2 bases, with 8 bases separating them. The CDR3 region has the DNA TGTGCCAGCTCACCGGGTGGCCCCTACGAGCAGTACTTC. Its protein is CASSPGGPYEQYF.

This chain links TRBV12-5 with TRBJ2-3; no firm D call. The length of the CDR3 is 13 residues. V was trimmed by 5 bases and J by 5 bases, leaving 11 bases between them. In germline, CDR1 is LGHNT, CDR2 FRNRAP. CDR3 region: CASGPWVVDTQYF. CDR3 coding DNA: TGTGCTAGTGGTCCCTGGGTAGTAGATACGCAGTATTTT.

The chain links TRBV7-9 to TRBJ2-7; tentatively, D is TRBD1 (5 bases). Trimming removed 2 bases from V and 3 bases from J, with 8 bases in between. Germline V gene lookup returns CDR1 SEHNR and CDR2 FQNEAQ (reference sequence). This CDR3 is 13 amino acids long. CDR3 nucleotides: TGTGCCAGCAGCTTAATCCAGGGCTACGAGCAGTACTTC. Protein sequence: CASSLIQGYEQYF.

This chain joins TRBV25-1 and TRBJ2-7; 10 nucleotides line up with TRBD1. Germline CDR1 is MGHDK and CDR2 is SYGVNS. Germline trimming cut 2 bases from V and 6 bases from J; bases unmatched to any gene: 13. The CDR3 extends over 17 amino acids. CDR3 sequence reads: CASSEGGQGKRGREQYF. In DNA, the CDR3 is TGTGCCAGCAGTGAAGGGGGACAGGGGAAGAGGGGACGCGAGCAGTACTTC.

This chain links TRBV5-1 with TRBJ2-2, with D possibly matching TRBD1 (5 bases). The V end lost 3 bases, the J end lost 0 bases, and 9 bases lay between the germline ends. The germline V gene has CDR1 SGHRS and CDR2 YFSETQ. This CDR3 is 15 amino acids long. The CDR3 DNA reads TGCGCCAGCAGCTCGAGACAGACGAACACCGGGGAGCTGTTTTTT. It translates to CASSSRQTNTGELFF.